A single sample is the source of the 26 T cell receptor beta chains below, sequenced in a study of blood T cell repertoires in COVID-19. This table comes from immunoSEQ multiplex PCR, and its TCRdb copy is limited to in-frame clones, with some not included. The sample consists of 250,000 to 350,000 clones, approximately 83% of them appearing once. The sequencing input was peripheral blood. Receptor source: a woman in her twenties or thirties who had recovered from COVID-19.

CDR3: CASSLDTVGGGELFF. CDR3 DNA: TGTGCCAGCAGCCTCGACACAGTGGGGGGCGGGGAGCTGTTTTTT. V usage is TRBV27 and J usage is TRBJ2-2; possibly TRBD2 for D (6 bases). The CDR3 has 15 residues. V lost 6 bases to trimming and J lost 7 bases, with 18 bases between them. In germline, CDR1 is MNHEY, CDR2 SMNVEV (reference sequence).

CDR3 DNA sequence: TGCGCCAGCAGCTTGGGGGCCCCGGGACAGGGCGGCTATGGCTACACCTTC. Its protein product is CASSLGAPGQGGYGYTF. V and J are TRBV5-1 and TRBJ1-2; TRBD1 matches at 9 bases. Germline CDR1 reads SGHRS; CDR2 reads YFSETQ. V lost 0 bases, J lost 4 bases, and 10 bases stayed unmatched. The CDR3 runs to 17 residues.

This chain joins TRBV5-6 and TRBJ1-4; tentatively, D is TRBD1 (6 bases). Germline V gene sequence: CDR1 SGHDT, CDR2 YYEEEE. The V end was cut by 1 base, the J end by 5 bases, with 15 bases between. This CDR3 has 16 amino acids. DNA of the CDR3: TGTGCCAGCAGCTTGCACCTCGGGACATCAAATGAAAAACTGTTTTTT. Residues: CASSLHLGTSNEKLFF.

The chain recombines TRBV5-6 with TRBJ2-2; TRBD1 matches 7 bases. The CDR3 runs 18 residues. Germline lookup yields CDR1 SGHDT and CDR2 YYEEEE. After removal of 4 bases from V and 3 bases from J, the junction contained 15 bases not matched to a gene. Here the CDR3 reads CASSQDDLRDSYTGELFF. CDR3 DNA: TGTGCCAGCAGCCAAGATGACCTTCGGGACAGTTACACCGGGGAGCTGTTTTTT.

The gene calls are TRBV6-5 and TRBJ2-1, with D maybe TRBD2 (6 bases). Germline-derived CDR1 and CDR2 are MNHEY and SVGAGI. Trimming left V 9 bases short and J 4 bases short, with 13 bases between. The CDR3 totals 13 residues. The CDR3 loop reads CASTPGTYNEQFF. CDR3 sequence (DNA): TGTGCCAGTACGCCCGGGACTTACAATGAGCAGTTCTTC.

The chain uses TRBV9 and TRBJ2-5, with TRBD2 matching over 14 bases. Trimming took 4 bases from V and 2 from J; bases not matched to a gene: 4. Germline V CDR1 and CDR2: SGDLS, YYNGEE. This CDR3 has 16 amino acids. The CDR3 sequence is CASSPTSGRGQETQYF. The DNA of the CDR3 is TGTGCCAGCAGCCCGACTAGCGGGAGGGGTCAAGAGACCCAGTACTTC.

The rearrangement uses TRBV13 and TRBJ2-1; 9 bases match TRBD2. The CDR3 length is 16 residues. Germline lookup yields CDR1 PRHDT and CDR2 FYEKMQ (reference sequence). J was trimmed by 3 bases and V by 0 bases; bases with no gene match: 3. CDR3 region: CASSLGRGGYYNEQFF. The CDR3 DNA is TGTGCCAGCAGCTTAGGGCGGGGGGGCTACTACAATGAGCAGTTCTTC.

This chain connects TRBV28 to TRBJ1-2, with D possibly being TRBD1 (6 bases). There are 12 residues in the CDR3. Germline values: CDR1 MDHEN, CDR2 SYDVKM. V shed 10 bases and J shed 7 bases, with 16 bases lying between them. CDR3: CATQRGGSGYTF. The CDR3 nucleotides read TGTGCCACCCAGAGAGGGGGTAGTGGCTACACCTTC.

The rearrangement uses TRBV28 and TRBJ1-1; D not resolved. The germline V gene encodes CDR1 MDHEN and CDR2 SYDVKM. The CDR3 runs 13 residues. V gave up 8 bases and J gave up 12 bases, with 22 bases separating them. CDR3 loop: CASFTPNPAVTFF. The CDR3 nucleotides read TGTGCCAGCTTTACCCCTAACCCGGCGGTGACTTTCTTT.

J is TRBJ1-2 and V is TRBV27; 7 nucleotides align to TRBD1. Per germline, CDR1 MNHEY and CDR2 SMNVEV (reference sequence). With 5 bases clipped from V and 2 bases from J, the junction kept 8 bases outside the gene matches. There are 15 residues in the CDR3. For the CDR3, the DNA is TGTGCCAGCAGTGCCTCGGGACAGCCAAACTATGGCTACACCTTC. It yields the protein CASSASGQPNYGYTF.

The V and J genes are TRBV5-6 and TRBJ1-5; D unresolved. Germline CDR1 and CDR2: SGHDT and YYEEEE. Trimming left V 3 bases short and J 2 bases short, with 9 bases between. The CDR3 is 14 residues long. As DNA, the CDR3 is TGTGCCAGCAGCTACGGGGAGCGCAATCAGCCCCAGCATTTT. Protein: CASSYGERNQPQHF. Based on the CDR3 plus reference TRBV5-6 and TRBJ1-5, the full variable domain is DAGVTQSPTHLIKTRGQQVTLRCSPKSGHDTVSWYQQALGQGPQFIFQYYEEEERQRGNFPDRFSGHQFPNYSSELNVNALLLGDSALYLCASSYGERNQPQHFGDGTRLSIL.

The table lists this clone with a few counts. The genes are TRBV3-1 (or the pseudogene TRBV3-2) and TRBJ1-1; TRBD1 agrees at 7 bases. This CDR3 spans 14 amino acids. V dropped 5 bases and J dropped 0; count of bases not matched to a gene: 3. Germline CDR1 reads LGHDT; CDR2 reads YNNKEL (reference sequence). The CDR3 nucleotides read TGTGCCAGCAGCTCACAGGGGATGAACACTGAAGCTTTCTTT. Its translation is CASSSQGMNTEAFF.

J is TRBJ1-5 and V is TRBV4-1, with TRBD1 as a possible D gene (6 bases). There are 16 residues in the CDR3. Germline lookup yields CDR1 MGHRA and CDR2 YSYEKL. V lost 3 bases and J 0 bases, leaving 12 bases between the germline ends. In DNA, the CDR3 is TGCGCCAGCAGCCAGGGGGGGGCTTATAGCAATCAGCCCCAGCATTTT. It yields the protein CASSQGGAYSNQPQHF.

This rearrangement joins TRBV18 to TRBJ1-5; D is ambiguous. Germline V CDR1 and CDR2: KGHSH, LQKENI. Trimming stripped 2 bases from V and 4 bases from J, with 3 bases between. This CDR3 has 12 residues. CDR3 region: CASSPANQPQHF. The CDR3 DNA sequence: TGTGCCAGCTCACCAGCGAATCAGCCCCAGCATTTT.

The V and J genes are TRBV2 and TRBJ1-4, with a possible D match to TRBD1 (6 bases). CDR1 is SNHLY and CDR2 is FYNNEI in the germline V gene. CDR3 length equals 14 residues. The V end was cut by 6 bases, the J end by 8 bases, with 16 bases between. The CDR3 protein is CASRAGTGNEKLFF. The CDR3 bases are TGTGCCAGCAGGGCCGGAACAGGGAACGAAAAACTGTTTTTT. The complete variable domain, with remaining parts taken from reference TRBV2 and TRBJ1-4, reads EPEVTQTPSHQVTQMGQEVILRCVPISNHLYFYWYRQILGQKVEFLVSFYNNEISEKSEIFDDQFSVERPDGSNFTLKIRSTKLEDSAMYFCASRAGTGNEKLFFGSGTQLSVL.

The rearrangement joins TRBV6-1 to TRBJ1-1; D unclear. Trimming left V 3 bases short and J 8 bases short, with 16 bases between. From germline, CDR1 is MNHNS and CDR2 SASEGT. The CDR3 length is 14 residues. The CDR3 bases are TGTGCCAGCAGTGATAACTTGTTAGTACCCGAAGCTTTCTTT. It yields the protein CASSDNLLVPEAFF.

V and J are TRBV28 and TRBJ1-1; no firm D call. This CDR3 contains 18 residues. The germline V and J ends were trimmed by 6 bases and 1 base, with 24 bases remaining between them. The germline V gene has CDR1 MDHEN and CDR2 SYDVKM. CDR3 amino acids: CASRTNFRVELRNTEAFF. Written as DNA, the CDR3 is TGTGCCAGCAGGACTAATTTCCGGGTTGAACTGAGGAACACTGAAGCTTTCTTT.

The chain is built from TRBV18 and TRBJ1-1; possibly TRBD1 for D (6 bases). This CDR3 comprises 15 residues. V was shortened by 6 bases and J by 1 base, with 15 bases between the two germline ends. The germline CDR1 and CDR2 sequences are KGHSH and LQKENI. The CDR3 reads CASSPGGQWNTEAFF. The CDR3 DNA follows: TGTGCCAGCTCCCCGGGTGGACAGTGGAACACTGAAGCTTTCTTT.

The CDR3 nucleotides are TGTGCCAGCACACCCGGGACTCGCTACGAGCAGTACTTC. This gives the protein CASTPGTRYEQYF. J is TRBJ2-7 and V is TRBV5-8; D may be TRBD2 (6 bases). The CDR3 covers 13 residues. Germline CDR1 and CDR2: SGHTS and YDEGEE. V gave up 6 bases and J gave up 3 bases, with 13 bases separating them.

J is TRBJ2-7 and V is TRBV27; no clear D gene. V shed 6 bases and J shed 2 bases, with 11 bases lying between them. Germline V gene sequence: CDR1 MNHEY, CDR2 SMNVEV (reference sequence). This CDR3 region has 13 residues. CDR3 sequence (DNA): TGTGCCAGCAGGAGAGAGGCCCCCTACGAGCAGTACTTC. It yields the protein CASRREAPYEQYF.

V is TRBV7-2 and J is TRBJ2-7, with D uncertain. CDR1 is SGHTA and CDR2 is FQGNSA in the germline V gene. V lost 2 bases, J lost 5 bases, and 16 bases lay in between. The CDR3 extends over 15 amino acids. Here the CDR3 reads CASSLMSSQSNEQYF. As DNA, the CDR3 is TGTGCCAGCAGCTTAATGAGCTCCCAATCCAACGAGCAGTACTTC.

The chain is built from TRBV3-1 (or the pseudogene TRBV3-2) and TRBJ1-6; TRBD1 might be the D (5 bases). The CDR3 length is 15 residues. Germline loops: CDR1 LGHDT, CDR2 YNNKEL (reference sequence). The V end was cut by 4 bases, the J end by 7 bases, with 14 bases between. In DNA form, the CDR3 reads TGTGCCAGCAGCCCAGGTGCGGGGCGGAATTCACCCCTCCACTTT. Its translation is CASSPGAGRNSPLHF.

The chain links TRBV30 to TRBJ1-2; 7 nucleotides align to TRBD1. Germline CDR1 is GTSNPN and CDR2 is SVGIG (reference sequence). CDR3 size: 12 residues. V was pared by 3 bases and J by 4 bases, with 2 bases of the junction left unmatched. CDR3 nucleotide sequence: TGTGCCTGGAGGGCAGGGGGCTATGGCTACACCTTC. It encodes CAWRAGGYGYTF.

The sample holds one count of this clone. The rearrangement joins TRBV5-8 to TRBJ2-7; D unresolved. CDR1 and CDR2 from the germline V gene are SGHTS and YDEGEE. The CDR3 length is 12 residues. V was clipped by 3 bases and J by 6 bases, with 10 bases between them. Here the CDR3 DNA reads TGTGCCAGCAGCTCAGGTCTGCTCGAGCAGTACTTC. This codes for CASSSGLLEQYF.

The chain links TRBV10-3 to TRBJ2-3; 11 nucleotides align to TRBD2. Germline CDR1 is ENHRY and CDR2 is SYGVKD. This CDR3 is built from 14 residues. With V trimmed by 9 bases and J by 0 bases, 2 bases remained unmatched. The CDR3 coding sequence is TGTGCCATAACTAGCGGGGGAAGCACAGATACGCAGTATTTT. Protein sequence: CAITSGGSTDTQYF.

The genes are TRBV28 and TRBJ2-2; 9 positions agree with TRBD1. Germline CDR1 reads MDHEN; CDR2 reads SYDVKM. There are 15 residues in the CDR3. V was pared by 6 bases and J by 5 bases, with 7 bases of the junction left unmatched. CDR3 sequence reads: CASRDRGRRTGELFF. Written as DNA, the CDR3 is TGTGCCAGCAGGGACAGGGGACGAAGGACCGGGGAGCTGTTTTTT.